This T cell receptor beta chain was captured by sequencing in a study of blood T cell repertoires in COVID-19. Study-wide background: Italy, Spain and the United States were the sources of the convalescent and acute COVID-19 samples. PBMCs, B-cell-depleted T cells, or T cells provided the cDNA or gDNA that made up the material.

Original processing notes: The authors estimated nucleated cell counts from reference gene primer amplification. Here immunoSEQ multiplex PCR was the method, and the copy in TCRdb shows in-frame clones only, minus some. V, J and clone size are taken as reported in that table, and D and trimming were inferred from the DNA itself. The sample contains roughly 190,000 clones, about 86% of which appear only once. With 2 bases clipped from V and 5 bases from J, the junction kept 5 bases outside the gene matches. Germline CDR1 and CDR2: SGHDT and YYEEEE. The CDR3 has 15 amino acids. The origin of this receptor is a man between 18 and 29 years old with active or convalescent COVID-19. The V gene is TRBV5-6, the J gene TRBJ2-1; the match to TRBD1 covers 9 bases. The source material was peripheral blood. CDR3 sequence reads: CASSFTGGWDNEQFF. DNA for the CDR3: TGTGCCAGCAGCTTCACAGGGGGCTGGGACAATGAGCAGTTCTTC. The full variable domain, completed using reference TRBV5-6 and TRBJ2-1, is DAGVTQSPTHLIKTRGQQVTLRCSPKSGHDTVSWYQQALGQGPQFIFQYYEEEERQRGNFPDRFSGHQFPNYSSELNVNALLLGDSALYLCASSFTGGWDNEQFFGPGTRLTVL.